This TCR beta chain originates from a study of brain metastases from non-small cell lung cancer. Regarding the study as a whole: Compared with their matched primary tumors, roughly 60% of brain metastases showed expanded T-cell clones. Metastases had sparse T cells but largely shared repertoires with primaries. Compared with primary tumors, brain metastases showed less T-cell infiltration.

Remarks on this clone: Its target is unknown.

The CDR3 contains 15 residues. The V and J ends lost 4 bases and 4 bases, in that order; junction bases with no gene match: 8. Germline V gene lookup returns CDR1 SGHRS and CDR2 YFSETQ. The data were produced by immunoSEQ multiplex PCR, yet TCRdb's version contains in-frame clones alone and is incomplete. The sample has around 1,500 clones, 75% to 90% seen once. The specimen sequenced was primary lung tumor tissue. The chain recombines TRBV5-1 with TRBJ2-1; 7 nucleotides line up with TRBD1. The clonotype was recovered from a donor older than 35 with non-small cell lung cancer. The CDR3 spells CASSRTGVHYNEQFF. Written as DNA, the CDR3 is TGCGCCAGCAGCCGTACAGGGGTCCATTACAATGAGCAGTTCTTC.